This T cell receptor beta chain is from a study of blood T cell repertoires in COVID-19. Authors' processing steps: Quantification of nucleated cells was approximated via reference gene primer amplification. Measured with immunoSEQ multiplex PCR; TCRdb has only the in-frame clones, and not every one. Clone size and the V and J calls come from that table; the DNA yielded D and trimming. The sample holds fewer than 200,000 clones, roughly 90% seen once. This sequence was found in a man younger than 45 with COVID-19, enrolled during active disease. The sample consisted of peripheral blood.

The CDR3 sequence is CASSPWAGLFYGYTF. The DNA for the CDR3 is TGTGCCAGCTCACCGTGGGCAGGTCTATTCTATGGCTACACCTTC. V gene TRBV18 combines with J gene TRBJ1-2; D is unclear. This CDR3 region has 15 residues. Between the trimmed V and J ends, which lost 3 bases and 4 bases, there was a span of 15 bases. Germline assignment: CDR1 KGHSH and CDR2 LQKENI.